This T cell receptor beta chain emerged from a study of blood T cell repertoires in COVID-19. Study details: T cells, B-cell-depleted T cells, or PBMCs supplied cDNA or gDNA.

Methods used by the authors: Nucleated cell counts were estimated from reference gene primer amplification. Sequencing used immunoSEQ multiplex PCR; TCRdb keeps in-frame clones, though not all of them. V and J calls and clone size are those listed in that table; D and trimming were worked out from the DNA. The data hold some 150,000 clones, with about 75% observed a single time. The V gene lost 5 bases and the J gene lost 4 bases, with 24 bases spanning the gap. The CDR3 runs 18 residues. Looked up from germline, CDR1 is SGHTA and CDR2 is FQGNSA. Sequencing input: PBMCs or T cells enriched from blood (not recorded which). This chain connects TRBV7-2 to TRBJ1-5, with a possible D match to TRBD1 (6 bases). The TCR originated in a woman in her fifties or sixties who had recovered from COVID-19. Written as DNA, the CDR3 is TGTGCCAGCAGCCCGCTAGTCTTCCCGGGACACCTAAATCAGCCCCAGCATTTT. Protein sequence: CASSPLVFPGHLNQPQHF.